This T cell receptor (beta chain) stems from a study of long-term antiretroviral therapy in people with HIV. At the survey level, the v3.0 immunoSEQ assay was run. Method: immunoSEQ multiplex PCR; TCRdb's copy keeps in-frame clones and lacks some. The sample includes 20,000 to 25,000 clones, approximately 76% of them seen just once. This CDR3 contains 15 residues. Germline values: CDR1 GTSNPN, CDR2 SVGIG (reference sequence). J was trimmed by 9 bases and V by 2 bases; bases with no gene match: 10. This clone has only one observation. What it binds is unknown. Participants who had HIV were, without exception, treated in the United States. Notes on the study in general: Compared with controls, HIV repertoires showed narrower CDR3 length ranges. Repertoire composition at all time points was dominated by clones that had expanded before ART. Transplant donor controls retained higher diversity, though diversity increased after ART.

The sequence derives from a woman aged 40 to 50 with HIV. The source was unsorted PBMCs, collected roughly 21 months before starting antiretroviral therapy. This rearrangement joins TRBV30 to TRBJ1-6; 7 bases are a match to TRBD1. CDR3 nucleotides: TGTGCCTGGAGTTCAGGGCAGGGGGTAGGTTCACCCCTCCACTTT. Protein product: CAWSSGQGVGSPLHF.